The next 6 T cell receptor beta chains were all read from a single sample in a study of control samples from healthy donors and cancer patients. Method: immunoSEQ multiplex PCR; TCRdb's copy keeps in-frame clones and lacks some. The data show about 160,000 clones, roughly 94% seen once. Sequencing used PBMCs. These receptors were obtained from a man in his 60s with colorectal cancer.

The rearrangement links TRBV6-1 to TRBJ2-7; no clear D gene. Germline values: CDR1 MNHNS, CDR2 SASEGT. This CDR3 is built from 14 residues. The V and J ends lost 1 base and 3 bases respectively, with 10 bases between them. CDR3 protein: CASSEEGSRYEQYF. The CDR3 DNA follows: TGTGCCAGCAGTGAAGAAGGCAGCCGCTACGAGCAGTACTTC.

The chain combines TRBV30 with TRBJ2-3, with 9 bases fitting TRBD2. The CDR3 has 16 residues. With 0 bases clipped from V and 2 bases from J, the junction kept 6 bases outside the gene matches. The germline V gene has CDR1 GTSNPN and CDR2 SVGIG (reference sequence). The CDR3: CAWSVGAGGHTDTQYF. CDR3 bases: TGTGCCTGGAGTGTAGGGGCGGGGGGGCACACAGATACGCAGTATTTT.

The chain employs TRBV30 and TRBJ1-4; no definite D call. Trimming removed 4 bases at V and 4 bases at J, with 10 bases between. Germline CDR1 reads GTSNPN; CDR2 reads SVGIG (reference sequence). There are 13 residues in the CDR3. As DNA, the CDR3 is TGTGCCTGGAACGAAGGAGTTAATGAAAAACTGTTTTTT. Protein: CAWNEGVNEKLFF.

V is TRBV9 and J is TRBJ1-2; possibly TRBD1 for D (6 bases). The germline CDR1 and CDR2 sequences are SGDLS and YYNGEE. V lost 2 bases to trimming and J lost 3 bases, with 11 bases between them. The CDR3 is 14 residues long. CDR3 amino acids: CASSVAGADYGYTF. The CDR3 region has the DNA TGTGCCAGCAGCGTCGCAGGGGCAGACTATGGCTACACCTTC.

This chain's CDR3 is CASSLQGTNEKLFF. CDR3 DNA: TGTGCCAGCAGCCTACAGGGAACTAATGAAAAACTGTTTTTT. V gene TRBV5-6 combines with J gene TRBJ1-4; a weak D match, TRBD1 (6 bases). The V end lost 4 bases, the J end lost 1 base, and 8 bases lay between the germline ends. The length of the CDR3 is 14 residues. Germline lookup yields CDR1 SGHDT and CDR2 YYEEEE.

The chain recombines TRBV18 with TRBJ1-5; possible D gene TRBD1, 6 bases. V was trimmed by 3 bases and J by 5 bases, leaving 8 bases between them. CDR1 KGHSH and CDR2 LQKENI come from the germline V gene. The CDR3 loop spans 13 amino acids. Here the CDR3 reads CASSPDSYQPQHF. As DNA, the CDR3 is TGTGCCAGCTCACCGGACAGTTATCAGCCCCAGCATTTT.